A single sample gave rise to the 22 T cell receptor beta chains below, sequenced in a study of cytomegalovirus exposure and HLA in healthy donors. Both 60 Vbeta primers and 13 Jbeta primers went into the PCR. Data came from immunoSEQ multiplex PCR; TCRdb stores just in-frame clones and leaves some out. The table shows under 200,000 clones, with around 84% occurring only once. Sequencing was carried out using PBMCs. Source of these receptors: a man between 18 and 29 years old in good health and CMV-seronegative.

The chain has TRBV5-8 and TRBJ2-5; D gene ambiguous. V was clipped by 3 bases and J by 5 bases, with 8 bases between them. The CDR3 is 12 residues long. CDR1 and CDR2 (germline): SGHTS, YDEGEE. In nucleotides, the CDR3 is TGTGCCAGCAGCTCCGGTCGCGAGACCCAGTACTTC. The encoded protein is CASSSGRETQYF.

The CDR3 nucleotides read TGTGCCAGCAGCCTCGGGTACACAGATACGCAGTATTTT. It specifies CASSLGYTDTQYF. V is TRBV28 and J is TRBJ2-3; D is unclear. V lost 6 bases and J lost 2, with 9 bases in between. The CDR3 loop spans 13 amino acids. Germline CDR1 MDHEN, CDR2 SYDVKM.

The rearrangement links TRBV29-1 to TRBJ2-7; perhaps TRBD1 as D (7 bases). V lost 5 bases, J lost 6 bases, and 20 bases lay in between. Germline-derived CDR1 and CDR2 are SQVTM and ANQGSEA. This CDR3 comprises 14 residues. The CDR3 here is CSVSRQGTGVEQYF. For the CDR3, the DNA is TGCAGCGTTTCCAGACAGGGAACGGGGGTCGAGCAGTACTTC.

There are a few counts of this clone. This chain joins TRBV28 and TRBJ1-1, with 10 bases lining up with TRBD1. Per the germline V gene, CDR1 is MDHEN and CDR2 is SYDVKM. This CDR3 has 17 residues. The junction had 8 bases not matched to a gene; V was cut back by 3 bases and J by 1 base. CDR3 nucleotide sequence: TGTGCCAGCAGTTTCCGGGACAGGGGCCGTAGGAACACTGAAGCTTTCTTT. This translates into CASSFRDRGRRNTEAFF. The complete variable domain, with remaining parts taken from reference TRBV28 and TRBJ1-1, reads DVKVTQSSRYLVKRTGEKVFLECVQDMDHENMFWYRQDPGLGLRLIYFSYDVKMKEKGDIPEGYSVSREKKERFSLILESASTNQTSMYLCASSFRDRGRRNTEAFFGQGTRLTVV.

The CDR3 here is CATGMYYGYTF. CDR3 bases: TGTGCCACCGGGATGTACTATGGCTACACCTTC. The chain combines TRBV6-1 with TRBJ1-2; no reliable D call. The V end lost 10 bases, the J end lost 3 bases, and 9 bases lay between the germline ends. The length of the CDR3 is 11 residues. Germline loops: CDR1 MNHNS, CDR2 SASEGT.

The gene calls are TRBV6-4 and TRBJ2-1, with 13 bases fitting TRBD2. The CDR3 has 16 amino acids. The trim removed 5 bases at V and 8 bases at J, leaving 9 bases unmatched. Germline V gene lookup returns CDR1 MRHNA and CDR2 SNTAGT. CDR3 bases: TGTGCCAGCAGTAGACTAGCGGGAGGAAAAGGGGATGAGCAGTTCTTC. This codes for CASSRLAGGKGDEQFF.

The rearrangement joins TRBV7-2 to TRBJ1-1; D unresolved. The V end was cut by 2 bases, the J end by 0 bases, with 7 bases between. Germline assignment: CDR1 SGHTA and CDR2 FQGNSA. CDR3 length equals 14 residues. The CDR3 protein is CASSLLRVNTEAFF. Here the CDR3 DNA reads TGTGCCAGCAGCTTATTGCGAGTGAACACTGAAGCTTTCTTT.

V is TRBV11-3 and J is TRBJ2-1; 7 nucleotides line up with TRBD1. V lost 5 bases, J lost 2 bases, and 6 bases stayed unmatched. CDR1 is SGHNT and CDR2 is YENEEA in the germline V gene. The CDR3 spans 15 residues. CDR3 DNA sequence: TGTGCCAGCAGCAGGGGACAGTTTGCCTACAATGAGCAGTTCTTC. Protein product: CASSRGQFAYNEQFF. Combining the CDR3 with reference TRBV11-3 and TRBJ2-1 gives the whole variable domain EAGVVQSPRYKIIEKKQPVAFWCNPISGHNTLYWYLQNLGQGPELLIRYENEEAVDDSQLPKDRFSAERLKGVDSTLKIQPAELGDSAVYLCASSRGQFAYNEQFFGPGTRLTVL.

The V call is TRBV28, the J call TRBJ2-7; D unclear. Germline V gene sequence: CDR1 MDHEN, CDR2 SYDVKM. Trimming pared 2 bases from V and 0 bases from J, leaving 8 bases between. The CDR3 runs 14 residues. The CDR3 DNA sequence: TGTGCCAGCAGTTTAACGTACAGCTCCTACGAGCAGTACTTC. Translated, it gives CASSLTYSSYEQYF. The entire variable domain, with the rest obtained from reference TRBV28 and TRBJ2-7, is as follows: DVKVTQSSRYLVKRTGEKVFLECVQDMDHENMFWYRQDPGLGLRLIYFSYDVKMKEKGDIPEGYSVSREKKERFSLILESASTNQTSMYLCASSLTYSSYEQYFGPGTRLTVT.

The V call is TRBV11-1, the J call TRBJ2-4; 9 nucleotides line up with TRBD1. CDR3 length equals 16 residues. Germline V gives CDR1 SGHAT, CDR2 FQDESV (reference sequence). V lost 2 bases and J lost 5; bases outside the gene matches: 7. The CDR3 DNA follows: TGTGCCAGCAGCTTAACCGGGACAGGGCTTGAAAACATTCAGTACTTC. This gives the protein CASSLTGTGLENIQYF.

The V and J genes are TRBV7-3 and TRBJ2-1; possibly TRBD2 for D (6 bases). The ends were cut back, 6 bases at V and 0 bases at J, with 12 bases in the middle. Germline-derived CDR1 and CDR2 are SGHTA and FQGTGA. This CDR3 spans 15 amino acids. The CDR3 DNA follows: TGTGCCAGCAGTAAGGCTAGCGCCTCCTACAATGAGCAGTTCTTC. Its protein is CASSKASASYNEQFF. The full variable domain, completed using reference TRBV7-3 and TRBJ2-1, is GAGVSQTPSNKVTEKGKYVELRCDPISGHTALYWYRQSLGQGPEFLIYFQGTGAADDSGLPNDRFFAVRPEGSVSTLKIQRTERGDSAVYLCASSKASASYNEQFFGPGTRLTVL.

The V and J genes are TRBV7-9 and TRBJ2-5; 10 bases are shared with TRBD2. Germline-derived CDR1 and CDR2 are SEHNR and FQNEAQ (reference sequence). With 5 bases clipped from V and 1 base from J, the junction kept 1 base outside the gene matches. This CDR3 is built from 14 residues. This CDR3 is CASSRTSGQETQYF. CDR3 DNA sequence: TGTGCCAGCAGCCGGACTAGCGGCCAAGAGACCCAGTACTTC.

This chain uses TRBV7-3 with TRBJ2-3; the D is unclear. In germline, CDR1 is SGHTA, CDR2 FQGTGA. V shed 5 bases and J shed 2 bases, with 8 bases lying between them. This CDR3 region has 13 residues. The chain's CDR3 is CASSPGYTDTQYF. The CDR3 nucleotides are TGTGCCAGCAGCCCCGGGTACACAGATACGCAGTATTTT. Supplemented by reference TRBV7-3 and TRBJ2-3, the full variable domain reads GAGVSQTPSNKVTEKGKYVELRCDPISGHTALYWYRQSLGQGPEFLIYFQGTGAADDSGLPNDRFFAVRPEGSVSTLKIQRTERGDSAVYLCASSPGYTDTQYFGPGTRLTVL.

Regarding this clone: Different DNA sequences within this sample yield the same CDR3. The V call is TRBV7-9, the J call TRBJ1-3; a weak D match, TRBD1 (6 bases). The CDR3 length is 14 residues. Trimming removed 5 bases at V and 4 bases at J, with 12 bases between. Germline V gene data show CDR1 as SEHNR and CDR2 as FQNEAQ (reference sequence). This CDR3 is CASSPGATGNTIYF. Here the CDR3 DNA reads TGTGCCAGCAGCCCAGGGGCCACCGGAAACACCATATATTTT. Filled out from reference TRBV7-9 and TRBJ1-3, the complete variable domain reads DTGVSQNPRHKITKRGQNVTFRCDPISEHNRLYWYRQTLGQGPEFLTYFQNEAQLEKSRLLSDRFSAERPKGSFSTLEIQRTEQGDSAMYLCASSPGATGNTIYFGEGSWLTVV.

As to this clone: A junction boundary mismatches the germline segment, possibly from a read error. The chain is built from TRBV7-9 and TRBJ2-7; TRBD2 agrees at 9 bases. The germline CDR1 and CDR2 sequences are SEHNR and FQNEAQ (reference sequence). The CDR3 covers 16 residues. CDR3 region: CSSSLGPGLAPYEQYF. The CDR3 DNA reads as TGTTCCAGCAGCTTAGGGCCGGGACTAGCCCCCTACGAGCAGTACTTC.

The chain recombines TRBV4-2 with TRBJ2-6; D is undetermined. This CDR3 is 16 amino acids long. Germline CDR1 and CDR2: LGHNA and YNFKEQ. The V and J ends lost 1 base and 1 base respectively, with 8 bases between them. As DNA, the CDR3 is TGTGCCAGCAGCCAAGTGGGCACGTCTGGGGCCAACGTCCTGACTTTC. Its protein is CASSQVGTSGANVLTF.

To note about this clone: Other nucleotide sequences from this sample produce the same CDR3. The J gene is TRBJ2-7, the V gene TRBV18, with D possibly TRBD2 on 6 matching bases. Trimming took 3 bases from V and 4 from J, leaving 7 bases between them. CDR1 is KGHSH, CDR2 LQKENI, per germline. The CDR3 length is 12 residues. The CDR3 sequence: CASSPGGYEQYF. As DNA, the CDR3 is TGTGCCAGCTCACCCGGGGGATACGAGCAGTACTTC.

The rearrangement joins TRBV12-5 to TRBJ1-5; 7 bases line up with TRBD1. The CDR3 is 19 amino acids. V lost 2 bases and J lost 5; bases outside the gene matches: 18. The germline CDR1 and CDR2 sequences are LGHNT and FRNRAP. For the CDR3, the DNA is TGTGCTAGTGGTTTGTTGACAGGGCTTGGGGGCCTTTTGGATCAGCCCCAGCATTTT. Translating it yields CASGLLTGLGGLLDQPQHF.

CDR3 nucleotide sequence: TGTGCCAGCAGCAACCAAGGGACTCACAAAAACATTCAGTACTTC. Translation: CASSNQGTHKNIQYF. The chain recombines TRBV9 with TRBJ2-4; a weak D match, TRBD2 (6 bases). The V and J ends lost 4 bases and 3 bases respectively, with 14 bases between them. Germline assignment: CDR1 SGDLS and CDR2 YYNGEE. The CDR3 extends over 15 amino acids.

V gene TRBV4-3 combines with J gene TRBJ2-7; D remains ambiguous. Germline V gene data show CDR1 as LGHNA and CDR2 as YSLEER. The CDR3 runs 13 residues. V lost 5 bases and J 3 bases, leaving 11 bases between the germline ends. For the CDR3, the DNA is TGCGCCAGCAGCTCTGACACAAACTACGAGCAGTACTTC. It encodes CASSSDTNYEQYF.

The rearrangement links TRBV5-6 to TRBJ2-2; D might be TRBD1 (6 bases). The CDR3 loop spans 16 amino acids. Germline CDR1 is SGHDT and CDR2 is YYEEEE. The V end was cut by 5 bases, the J end by 1 base, with 15 bases between. The CDR3 protein is CASSRDTGWNTGELFF. The DNA of the CDR3 is TGTGCCAGCAGTCGTGACACAGGGTGGAACACCGGGGAGCTGTTTTTT.

The genes are TRBV18 and TRBJ1-4, with a possible D match to TRBD1 (5 bases). CDR1 KGHSH and CDR2 LQKENI come from the germline V gene. The CDR3 length is 18 residues. Trimming left V 6 bases short and J 8 bases short, with 28 bases between. The CDR3 loop is CASSPARAPGLRKEKLFF. The CDR3 DNA reads TGTGCCAGCTCCCCGGCCCGGGCTCCAGGGCTGCGGAAGGAAAAACTGTTTTTT. The variable domain in full, completed from reference TRBV18 and TRBJ1-4, reads NAGVMQNPRHLVRRRGQEARLRCSPMKGHSHVYWYRQLPEEGLKFMVYLQKENIIDESGMPKERFSAEFPKEGPSILRIQQVVRGDSAAYFCASSPARAPGLRKEKLFFGSGTQLSVL.